Listed below are T cell receptor beta chains from one sample, sequenced in a study of shared clonotypes between healthy human individuals. The repertoire was sequenced with immunoSEQ multiplex PCR; TCRdb's copy has only in-frame clones and lacks some. The sample has about 480,000 clones, around 79% seen once; the top ten hold around 13%. Sample: PBMCs. The receptors were sampled from a woman aged 40 to 55 in good health. Some clones in this sample may be carry-over from other donors' samples. Each CDR3 is given with its conserved first and last residue.

v_call	cdr3_aa
TRBV28	CASSLFRAVHTEAFF
TRBV18	CASSPGTGDEQYF
TRBV27	CASSQGLAGIYEQFF
TRBV7-9	CASSLEEDYGYTF
TRBV7-2	CASSPPGWSYNEQFF
TRBV5-8	CASSLGDSRGEKLFF
TRBV10-3	CAISFTAEPLYGYTF
TRBV2	CASSLVGTEANYGYTF
TRBV2	CASSEAARAYGYTF
TRBV19	CASSIVPTGGNYGYTF
TRBV4-1	CASSQESWRAGGLINNEQFF
TRBV30	CAWSVGQGNTEAFF
TRBV11-2	CASSLDRTVSEQYF
TRBV7-8	CASSLLGQPQHF
TRBV7-9	CASSLRRTTGGFPDTQYF
TRBV14	CASSQVGPQGRVFIGYTF
TRBV5-6	CASSLVRDRYQEQFF
TRBV5-1	CASSRDRTDSNQPQHF
TRBV6-1	CASTGAPDEKLFF
TRBV7-8	CASSLTSEGYGYTF
TRBV7-9	CASSPGEFASEQYF
TRBV28	CATRTGQTYEQYF
TRBV28	CASSNMYRMGQYF
TRBV5-4	CASSPTSAGTDTQYF
TRBV15	CATSSARRSTGELFF
TRBV27	CASRTGQANYGYTF
TRBV28	CASSYPNSYEQYF
TRBV19	CASSIGGLLQETQYF
TRBV9	CASSVGPTGYEQYF
TRBV5-1	CASSVDGRYQETQYF
TRBV27	CASSLSSQTSYNEQFF